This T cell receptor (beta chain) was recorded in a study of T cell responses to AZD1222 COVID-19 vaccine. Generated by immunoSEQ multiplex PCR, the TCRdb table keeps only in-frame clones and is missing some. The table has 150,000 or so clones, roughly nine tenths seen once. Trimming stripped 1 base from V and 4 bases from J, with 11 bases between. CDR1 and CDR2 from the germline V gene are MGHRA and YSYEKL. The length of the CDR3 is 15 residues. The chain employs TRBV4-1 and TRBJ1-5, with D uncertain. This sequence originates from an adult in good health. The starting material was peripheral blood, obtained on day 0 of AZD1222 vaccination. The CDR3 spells CASSQVNDRNQPQHF. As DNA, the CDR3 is TGCGCCAGCAGCCAAGTAAATGATAGAAATCAGCCCCAGCATTTT.